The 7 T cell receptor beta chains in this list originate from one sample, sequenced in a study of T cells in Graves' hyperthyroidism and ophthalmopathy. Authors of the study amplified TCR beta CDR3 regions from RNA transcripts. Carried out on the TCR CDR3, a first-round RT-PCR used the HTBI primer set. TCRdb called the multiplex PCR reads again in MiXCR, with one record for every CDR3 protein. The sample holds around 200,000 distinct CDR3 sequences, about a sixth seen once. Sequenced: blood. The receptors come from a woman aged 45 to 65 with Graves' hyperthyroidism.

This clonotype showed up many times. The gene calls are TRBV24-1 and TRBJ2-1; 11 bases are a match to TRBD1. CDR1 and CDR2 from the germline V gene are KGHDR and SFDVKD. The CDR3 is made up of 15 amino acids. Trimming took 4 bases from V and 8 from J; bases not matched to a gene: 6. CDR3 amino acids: CATSDPGQGVYEQFF. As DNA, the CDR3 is TGTGCCACCAGTGACCCGGGACAGGGGGTCTATGAGCAGTTCTTC.

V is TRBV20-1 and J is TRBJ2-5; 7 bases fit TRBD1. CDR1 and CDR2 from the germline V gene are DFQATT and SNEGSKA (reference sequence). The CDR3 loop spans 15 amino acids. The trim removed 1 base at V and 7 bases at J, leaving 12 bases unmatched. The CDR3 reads CSARGGQPALGTQYF. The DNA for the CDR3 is TGCAGTGCTAGAGGGGGACAGCCTGCTTTAGGGACCCAGTACTTC.

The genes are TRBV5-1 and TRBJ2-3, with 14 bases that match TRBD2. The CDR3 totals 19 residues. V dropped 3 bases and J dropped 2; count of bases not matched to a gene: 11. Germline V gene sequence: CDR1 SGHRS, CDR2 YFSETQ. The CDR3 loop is CASSSGTSGRRPNTDTQYF. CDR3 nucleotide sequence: TGCGCCAGCAGCTCAGGGACTAGCGGGAGAAGGCCGAACACAGATACGCAGTATTTT.

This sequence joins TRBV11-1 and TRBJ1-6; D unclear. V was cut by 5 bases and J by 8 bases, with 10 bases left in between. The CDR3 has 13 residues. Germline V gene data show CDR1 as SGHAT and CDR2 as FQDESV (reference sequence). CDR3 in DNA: TGTGCCAGCAGCCCGAGGACGGATTCACCCCTCCACTTT. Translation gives CASSPRTDSPLHF.

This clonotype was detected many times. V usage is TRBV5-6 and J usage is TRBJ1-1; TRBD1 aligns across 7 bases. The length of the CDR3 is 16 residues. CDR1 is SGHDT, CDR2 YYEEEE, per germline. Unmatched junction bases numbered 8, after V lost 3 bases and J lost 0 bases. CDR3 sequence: CASSSLTGAMNTEAFF. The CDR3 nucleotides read TGTGCCAGCAGCTCCTTAACAGGGGCCATGAACACTGAAGCTTTCTTT.

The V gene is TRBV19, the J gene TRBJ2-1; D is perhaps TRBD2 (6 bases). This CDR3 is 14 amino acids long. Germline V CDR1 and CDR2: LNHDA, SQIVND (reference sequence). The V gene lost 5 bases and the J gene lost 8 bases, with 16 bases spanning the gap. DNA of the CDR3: TGTGCCAGTAGTTCAGGGACTGCCCGAGATGAGCAGTTCTTC. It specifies CASSSGTARDEQFF.

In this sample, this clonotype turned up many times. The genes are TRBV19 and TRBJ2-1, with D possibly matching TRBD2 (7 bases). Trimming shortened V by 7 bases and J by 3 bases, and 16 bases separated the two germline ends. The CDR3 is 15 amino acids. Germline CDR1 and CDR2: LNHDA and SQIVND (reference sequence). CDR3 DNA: TGTGCCAGTAAGGCTGGGGGGGCCCGCTACAATGAGCAGTTCTTC. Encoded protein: CASKAGGARYNEQFF.